The 6 T cell receptor beta chains given below trace back to one sample, sequenced in a study of T cell responses to AZD1222 COVID-19 vaccine. Profiling relied on immunoSEQ multiplex PCR, and the TCRdb table lists in-frame clones only, not all of them. The table lists tens of thousands of clones, 88% of them singletons. The starting material was peripheral blood, obtained on day 0 of AZD1222 vaccination. Every receptor here comes from an adult in good health.

The chain is built from TRBV4-1 and TRBJ1-5; D remains ambiguous. V lost 3 bases and J 3 bases, leaving 9 bases between the germline ends. This CDR3 is 14 amino acids long. CDR1 is MGHRA and CDR2 is YSYEKL in the germline V gene. CDR3 DNA: TGCGCCAGCAGCCACGCCTCCTTCAATCAGCCCCAGCATTTT. Amino acids: CASSHASFNQPQHF.

The chain is built from TRBV6-5 and TRBJ2-2, with D possibly being TRBD2 (6 bases). The CDR3 totals 12 residues. CDR1 and CDR2 from the germline V gene are MNHEY and SVGAGI. Trimming shortened V by 8 bases and J by 3 bases, and 7 bases separated the two germline ends. The CDR3 DNA reads TGTGCCAGCCGGGAGTACACCGGGGAGCTGTTTTTT. This translates into CASREYTGELFF.

The chain uses TRBV4-1 and TRBJ1-2; unclear D gene. The germline CDR1 and CDR2 sequences are MGHRA and YSYEKL. The CDR3 length is 16 residues. Trimming removed 0 bases at V and 0 bases at J, with 11 bases between. This CDR3 reads CASSQDGVRANYGYTF. The CDR3, as DNA: TGCGCCAGCAGCCAAGATGGCGTAAGAGCTAACTATGGCTACACCTTC.

This chain connects TRBV29-1 to TRBJ2-7; D possibly corresponds to TRBD1 (6 bases). This CDR3 comprises 14 residues. Trimming took off 4 bases at V and 2 bases at J, with 15 bases between the two ends. Germline V CDR1 and CDR2: SQVTM, ANQGSEA. For the CDR3, the DNA is TGCAGCGTTGTGGTCCCGGACAGTACCTACGAGCAGTACTTC. It translates to CSVVVPDSTYEQYF.

This clone was counted a few times. The rearrangement joins TRBV7-9 to TRBJ1-6, with a possible D match to TRBD1 (5 bases). Germline V gives CDR1 SEHNR, CDR2 FQNEAQ (reference sequence). The CDR3 runs 15 residues. With 4 bases removed from V and 11 bases from J, the gap between germline ends came to 18 bases. CDR3 DNA: TGTGCCAGCAGCTGGGGCGGGGCAGGACCGACACCCCTCCACTTT. It encodes CASSWGGAGPTPLHF.

The chain combines TRBV11-1 with TRBJ1-2; D uncertain. Trimming removed 3 bases from V and 4 bases from J, with 12 bases in between. Germline CDR1 SGHAT, CDR2 FQDESV (reference sequence). The length of the CDR3 is 14 residues. The CDR3 region is CASSFSTGSYGYTF. The CDR3 DNA is TGTGCCAGCAGCTTTAGCACGGGGTCCTATGGCTACACCTTC. The entire variable domain, with the rest obtained from reference TRBV11-1 and TRBJ1-2, is as follows: EAEVAQSPRYKITEKSQAVAFWCDPISGHATLYWYRQILGQGPELLVQFQDESVVDDSQLPKDRFSAERLKGVDSTLKIQPAELGDSAMYLCASSFSTGSYGYTFGSGTRLTVV.